The clone carrying this T cell receptor beta chain was observed a single time. The repertoire was sequenced with immunoSEQ multiplex PCR; TCRdb's copy has only in-frame clones and lacks some. The sample records 75,000 to 100,000 clones, around 94% being singletons. V was clipped by 5 bases and J by 8 bases; unmatched bases: 15. Germline V gives CDR1 SGHVS, CDR2 FQNEAQ. The length of the CDR3 is 18 residues. This sample stems from a study of siplizumab effects on memory and regulatory T cells. The specimen was non-Treg CD4+ T cells sorted from blood. This rearrangement joins TRBV7-8 to TRBJ2-1, with 13 bases identical to TRBD2. This TCR was sampled from a human donor in good health. The DNA of the CDR3 is TGTGCCAGCAGCCCGCGAACTCGACTAGCGGGAGGTACGGATGAGCAGTTCTTC. Its protein product is CASSPRTRLAGGTDEQFF.